Below, 14 T cell receptor beta chains from the same sample are listed, as sequenced in a study of cytomegalovirus exposure and HLA in healthy donors. The PCR made use of 60 Vbeta and 13 Jbeta primers. The method was immunoSEQ multiplex PCR; TCRdb's version includes in-frame clones alone and lacks a portion of them. This repertoire shows some 150,000 clones, roughly 79% found once; its top ten account for 2.8%. The sample comprised PBMCs. All receptors derive from a male donor in good health and CMV-seronegative.

This clone came up once. The J gene is TRBJ1-1, the V gene TRBV5-8; 8 bases are shared with TRBD1. Germline V gene sequence: CDR1 SGHTS, CDR2 YDEGEE. With V trimmed by 0 bases and J by 1 base, 5 bases remained unmatched. The CDR3 consists of 16 residues. In DNA form, the CDR3 reads TGTGCCAGCAGCTTGGGGGGACAGGCCCCGAACACTGAAGCTTTCTTT. Protein sequence: CASSLGGQAPNTEAFF.

This clone was recorded a few times. Its ends do not fully match the called genes, so a read error is possible. The chain has TRBV4-1 and TRBJ1-4; 9 positions match TRBD1. The CDR3 is 15 amino acids. Germline-derived CDR1 and CDR2 are MGHRA and YSYEKL. The CDR3 bases are TGCCCCAGCAGCCCGGGACAGGGTACGTTTGAAAAACTGTTTTTT. Translating it yields CPSSPGQGTFEKLFF.

The table lists this clone with a count of one. This chain joins TRBV19 and TRBJ2-7, with D possibly being TRBD1 (5 bases). CDR1 LNHDA and CDR2 SQIVND come from the germline V gene (reference sequence). The V and J ends lost 10 bases and 6 bases respectively, with 22 bases between them. This CDR3 comprises 14 residues. CDR3 bases: TGTGCCACCCAACTTCAGGGAAGTGACGGCGAGCAGTACTTC. It encodes CATQLQGSDGEQYF. The full variable domain, with the rest looked up from reference TRBV19 and TRBJ2-7, is DGGITQSPKYLFRKEGQNVTLSCEQNLNHDAMYWYRQDPGQGLRLIYYSQIVNDFQKGDIAEGYSVSREKKESFPLTVTSAQKNPTAFYLCATQLQGSDGEQYFGPGTRLTVT.

The chain carries TRBV11-2 and TRBJ1-4, with a possible D match to TRBD1 (6 bases). In germline, CDR1 is SGHAT, CDR2 FQNNGV. V gave up 3 bases and J gave up 8 bases, with 13 bases separating them. There are 14 residues in the CDR3. The CDR3 DNA follows: TGTGCCAGCAGCTTGGACAGCCTCTACGAAAAACTGTTTTTT. It yields the protein CASSLDSLYEKLFF.

The sample holds a few counts of this clone. V usage is TRBV5-5 and J usage is TRBJ1-1; 9 bases fit TRBD1. Germline CDR1 and CDR2: SGHKS and YYEKEE (reference sequence). There are 12 residues in the CDR3. Germline trimming cut 4 bases from V and 8 bases from J; bases unmatched to any gene: 3. The CDR3 sequence is CASSLGQGEAFF. CDR3 bases: TGTGCCAGCAGCCTGGGACAGGGAGAAGCTTTCTTT.

The chain combines TRBV4-3 with TRBJ2-3, with 7 bases matching TRBD2. With V trimmed by 0 bases and J by 1 base, 4 bases remained unmatched. Germline lookup yields CDR1 LGHNA and CDR2 YSLEER. The CDR3 extends over 16 amino acids. CDR3 in amino acids: CASSQDGSGGTDTQYF. CDR3 DNA: TGCGCCAGCAGCCAAGATGGCAGCGGGGGCACAGATACGCAGTATTTT.

The V call is TRBV5-4, the J call TRBJ1-1; 8 nucleotides agree with TRBD1. The CDR3 has 13 residues. The V gene's germline CDR1 is SGHNT and CDR2 YYREEE (reference sequence). V trimming: 2 bases; J trimming: 4 bases; junction bases outside the gene matches: 1. CDR3 sequence (DNA): TGTGCCAGCAGCTTACAGGGGGGCACTGAAGCTTTCTTT. Its translation is CASSLQGGTEAFF.

This rearrangement joins TRBV7-2 to TRBJ1-2, with D unclear. Germline V gene data show CDR1 as SGHTA and CDR2 as FQGNSA. The V end lost 1 base, the J end lost 8 bases, and 14 bases lay between the germline ends. This CDR3 comprises 14 residues. This chain's CDR3 is CASSLVGAGIGYTF. The CDR3 bases are TGTGCCAGCAGCTTAGTCGGTGCAGGCATCGGCTACACCTTC.

The V and J genes are TRBV19 and TRBJ2-3; 7 bases match TRBD1. There are 14 residues in the CDR3. Per the germline V gene, CDR1 is LNHDA and CDR2 is SQIVND (reference sequence). Trimming removed 3 bases from V and 0 bases from J; junction bases left unmatched: 0. The DNA for the CDR3 is TGTGCCAGTAGTATGGGACAGAGCACAGATACGCAGTATTTT. It specifies CASSMGQSTDTQYF.

The rearrangement links TRBV4-3 to TRBJ2-2; 8 nucleotides match TRBD1. With 4 bases clipped from V and 1 base from J, the junction kept 2 bases outside the gene matches. The CDR3 has 15 amino acids. Germline V gene data show CDR1 as LGHNA and CDR2 as YSLEER. CDR3 nucleotide sequence: TGCGCCAGCAGCCCAGGGACAGGGAACACCGGGGAGCTGTTTTTT. Translated, it gives CASSPGTGNTGELFF.

V usage is TRBV15 and J usage is TRBJ2-3; D perhaps matches TRBD1 (6 bases). The CDR3 extends over 16 amino acids. CDR1 and CDR2 from the germline V gene are LNHNV and YYDKDF (reference sequence). Deletions cut 5 bases from V and 2 bases from J, with 17 bases between. CDR3 loop: CATSDRDTHPTDTQYF. CDR3 DNA sequence: TGTGCCACCAGCGACCGGGACACACATCCCACAGATACGCAGTATTTT.

The chain is built from TRBV5-4 and TRBJ2-1; 10 bases are shared with TRBD2. V dropped 0 bases and J dropped 9; count of bases not matched to a gene: 6. Looked up from germline, CDR1 is SGHNT and CDR2 is YYREEE (reference sequence). The CDR3 runs to 15 residues. The CDR3 here is CASSLATSGKGEQFF. The DNA for the CDR3 is TGTGCCAGCAGCTTGGCCACTAGCGGGAAAGGTGAGCAGTTCTTC.

V is TRBV7-3 and J is TRBJ2-1; 8 bases line up with TRBD2. Per germline, CDR1 SGHTA and CDR2 FQGTGA. The CDR3 has 18 residues. The V gene end was trimmed by 5 bases and the J gene end by 0 bases; junction bases not matched to a gene: 12. The CDR3 nucleotides read TGTGCCAGCAGCCACGGGGCAATAGCGGGAAGCTCCTACAATGAGCAGTTCTTC. This translates into CASSHGAIAGSSYNEQFF.

This chain links TRBV6-6 with TRBJ1-1; no reliable D call. The CDR3 spans 13 residues. Looked up from germline, CDR1 is MNHNY and CDR2 is SVGAGI (reference sequence). The germline V and J ends were trimmed by 7 bases and 4 bases, with 13 bases remaining between them. This CDR3 reads CASKEVDSTEAFF. DNA of the CDR3: TGTGCCAGCAAGGAGGTTGATAGCACTGAAGCTTTCTTT.